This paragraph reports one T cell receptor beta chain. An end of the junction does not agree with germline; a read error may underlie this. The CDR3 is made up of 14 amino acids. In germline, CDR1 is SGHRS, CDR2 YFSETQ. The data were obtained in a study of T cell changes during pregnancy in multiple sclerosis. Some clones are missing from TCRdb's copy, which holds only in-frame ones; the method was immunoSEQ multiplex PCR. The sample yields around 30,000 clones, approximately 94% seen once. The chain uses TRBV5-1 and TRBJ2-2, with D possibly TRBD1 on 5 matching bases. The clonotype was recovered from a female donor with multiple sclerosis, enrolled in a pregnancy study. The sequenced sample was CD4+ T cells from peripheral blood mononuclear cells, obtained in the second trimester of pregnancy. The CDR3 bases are TGCGCCAGCGGCTTAACAGGGAACACCGGGGAGCTGTTTTTT. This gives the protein CASGLTGNTGELFF.